A selection of T cell receptor beta chains follows, all from one sample in a study of a mutant IDH1 vaccine in newly diagnosed glioma. Repertoires were generated with immunoSEQ multiplex PCR, while TCRdb's copy carries only in-frame clones and drops some. This sample carries 50,000 to 65,000 clones, over 80% of them seen once, and the ten largest clones take roughly 1.4%. For these receptors, no antigen is known. The sample consisted of PBMCs, taken from a glioma patient whose treatment included an IDH1 peptide vaccine. The receptors derive from a man in his forties with glioma. Both conserved end residues are part of each CDR3. A D gene is named only where the DNA matches it firmly. Rows give clone size only sometimes, using once, few, many, or a class for an expanded clone.

D: -
V: TRBV2
J: TRBJ2-7
size: -
CDR3: CASSEGISQYF
DNA: TGTGCCAGCAGTGAAGGGATTTCGCAGTACTTC

D: -
V: TRBV19
J: TRBJ1-5
size: -
CDR3: CATYPGVSNQPQHF
DNA: TGTGCCACCTATCCCGGGGTCAGCAATCAGCCCCAGCATTTT

D: -
V: TRBV5-5
J: TRBJ2-5
size: -
CDR3: CASSFRQTQETQYF
DNA: TGTGCCAGCAGTTTCCGACAAACGCAAGAGACCCAGTACTTC

D: -
V: TRBV18
J: TRBJ1-4
size: -
CDR3: CASSERNGSPNEKLFF
DNA: TGTGCCAGCTCAGAACGGAACGGATCCCCTAATGAAAAACTGTTTTTT

D: -
V: TRBV6-5
J: TRBJ1-1
size: -
CDR3: CASSYRGMNTEAFF
DNA: TGTGCCAGCAGTTACAGGGGCATGAACACTGAAGCTTTCTTT

D: TRBD2
V: TRBV13
J: TRBJ2-1
size: once
CDR3: CASSVLAGIKNNEQFF
DNA: TGTGCCAGCAGCGTTCTAGCGGGGATCAAGAACAATGAGCAGTTCTTC

D: -
V: TRBV7-2
J: TRBJ1-5
size: -
CDR3: CASSRGPNQPQHF
DNA: TGTGCCAGCAGCCGGGGACCCAATCAGCCCCAGCATTTT

D: TRBD2
V: TRBV6-5
J: TRBJ2-3
size: -
CDR3: CASKGGGPVTDTQYF
DNA: TGTGCCAGCAAGGGCGGGGGACCAGTTACAGATACGCAGTATTTT

D: TRBD2
V: TRBV19
J: TRBJ2-3
size: -
CDR3: CASSPSGILADTQYF
DNA: TGTGCCAGTAGTCCCAGCGGGATCCTGGCAGATACGCAGTATTTT

D: -
V: TRBV7-9
J: TRBJ2-2
size: -
CDR3: CAPRKGDTGELFF
DNA: TGTGCCCCGCGAAAAGGGGACACCGGGGAGCTGTTTTTT

D: -
V: TRBV11-2
J: TRBJ1-1
size: few
CDR3: CASGDRVGAEAFF
DNA: TGTGCCAGCGGGGACCGTGTCGGGGCTGAAGCTTTCTTT

D: -
V: TRBV10-3
J: TRBJ2-7
size: -
CDR3: CATQRVLAGSYEQYF
DNA: TGTGCCACCCAGCGGGTTCTAGCTGGCTCCTACGAGCAGTACTTC

D: -
V: TRBV27
J: TRBJ2-7
size: -
CDR3: CASSPGGTNYEQYF
DNA: TGTGCCAGCAGTCCAGGCGGGACAAACTACGAGCAGTACTTC

D: -
V: TRBV6-5
J: TRBJ2-1
size: -
CDR3: CASSYSTSRDFAGEFF
DNA: TGTGCCAGCAGTTACTCAACCTCCCGGGACTTTGCTGGAGAGTTCTTC

D: TRBD2
V: TRBV27
J: TRBJ2-1
size: -
CDR3: CASSRQTSGTPVGEQFF
DNA: TGTGCCAGCAGTCGACAGACTAGCGGGACGCCCGTAGGTGAGCAGTTCTTC